A single sample gave rise to the 20 T cell receptor beta chains below, sequenced in a study of blood T cell repertoires in COVID-19 (dated by TCRdb to about 2020). Receptor amplification or capture employed the immunoSEQ multiplex PCR assay. TCRdb obtained this table from immuneACCESS and retained in-frame rearrangements with V and J assigned. These tables miss some clones; where compared with another copy, unresolved V genes account for less than half of the shortfall, and the remainder is unexplained. The sample includes about 130,000 clones, with more than 75% observed a single time. About 2.5% of the sample is held by the ten biggest clonotypes. Specimen: peripheral blood. The receptors originated from a man aged 50-60 years with active COVID-19.

The chain combines TRBV6-5 with TRBJ1-1; D may be TRBD1 (5 bases). V lost 4 bases and J 0 bases, leaving 12 bases between the germline ends. The germline V gene encodes CDR1 MNHEY and CDR2 SVGAGI. The CDR3 covers 15 residues. CDR3 amino acids: CASSSGEGMNTEAFF. The DNA of the CDR3 is TGTGCCAGCAGTTCGGGGGAGGGCATGAACACTGAAGCTTTCTTT.

This chain links TRBV6-2 or TRBV6-3 with TRBJ2-1, with 7 bases identical to TRBD2. This CDR3 is built from 15 residues. Per the germline V gene, CDR1 is MNHEY and CDR2 is SVGEGT. Losses at the gene ends were 6 bases for V and 7 bases for J; bases not matched to a gene: 12. CDR3 DNA sequence: TGTGCCAGCAGCCCCGGGGGAGGGGCATGGAATGAGCAGTTCTTC. Residues: CASSPGGGAWNEQFF.

The chain employs TRBV12-3 or TRBV12-4 and TRBJ2-2, with 8 bases aligning to TRBD2. The CDR3 spans 13 residues. Trimming at V came to 6 bases and at J to 5 bases, leaving 2 bases not matched to a gene. The CDR3 loop reads CASRLAGTGELFF. The CDR3 DNA is TGTGCCAGCAGGCTAGCGGGTACCGGGGAGCTGTTTTTT.

This clone appeared once. The V gene is TRBV30, the J gene TRBJ2-3, with 9 bases matching TRBD2. This CDR3 has 15 residues. Germline loops: CDR1 GTSNPN, CDR2 SVGIG (reference sequence). With V trimmed by 0 bases and J by 1 base, 2 bases remained unmatched. In DNA, the CDR3 is TGTGCCTGGAGTGTGCGGGGGGGCCGCACAGATACGCAGTATTTT. As protein: CAWSVRGGRTDTQYF.

The chain uses TRBV24-1 and TRBJ1-2; TRBD1 aligns across 11 bases. The J segment lost 7 bases and the V segment lost 3 bases, leaving 9 bases of the junction unmatched. The CDR3 has 16 amino acids. In germline, CDR1 is KGHDR, CDR2 SFDVKD. The CDR3 DNA reads TGTGCCACCAGTGATGGGACAGGGGGGGATGTCAGTGGCTACACCTTC. It encodes CATSDGTGGDVSGYTF.

The chain joins TRBV5-6 to TRBJ2-3; D perhaps matches TRBD2 (5 bases). The CDR3 contains 11 residues. Germline V lookup: CDR1 SGHDT, CDR2 YYEEEE. V gave up 2 bases and J gave up 10 bases, with 8 bases separating them. CDR3 nucleotides: TGTGCCAGCAGCTTACGGGATGCGCAGTATTTT. Translated, it gives CASSLRDAQYF.

V usage is TRBV6-6 and J usage is TRBJ1-5, with 7 bases identical to TRBD1. This CDR3 has 16 residues. J lost 2 bases, V lost 4 bases, and 8 bases had no gene match. Germline V gene sequence: CDR1 MNHNY, CDR2 SVGAGI (reference sequence). The CDR3 reads CASSSSSGTGNQPQHF. CDR3 nucleotide sequence: TGTGCCAGCAGTTCATCATCCGGGACAGGCAATCAGCCCCAGCATTTT.

The rearrangement links TRBV9 to TRBJ1-2; 10 nucleotides align to TRBD1. Germline-derived CDR1 and CDR2 are SGDLS and YYNGEE. The CDR3 runs to 15 residues. Trimming took 0 bases from V and 3 from J; bases not matched to a gene: 2. The CDR3 here is CASSVVDRGDYGYTF. CDR3 coding DNA: TGTGCCAGCAGCGTAGTGGACAGGGGGGACTATGGCTACACCTTC.

This chain links TRBV7-8 with TRBJ2-5, with 12 nucleotides matching TRBD1. In germline, CDR1 is SGHVS, CDR2 FQNEAQ. The CDR3 totals 17 residues. Unmatched junction bases numbered 10, after V lost 4 bases and J lost 4 bases. CDR3 amino acids: CASSSAGGQGALETQYF. The CDR3 DNA sequence: TGTGCCAGCAGCTCGGCGGGGGGACAGGGGGCTTTAGAGACCCAGTACTTC.

The chain links TRBV3-1 (or the pseudogene TRBV3-2) to TRBJ1-6; tentative D call: TRBD1 (5 bases). The CDR3 length is 18 residues. Trimming shortened V by 6 bases and J by 5 bases, and 23 bases separated the two germline ends. Looked up from germline, CDR1 is LGHDT and CDR2 is YNNKEL (reference sequence). This CDR3 is CASSPVFPGVGDNSPLHF. The CDR3 nucleotides read TGTGCCAGCAGTCCTGTCTTCCCGGGGGTCGGCGATAATTCACCCCTCCACTTT.

The chain has TRBV7-9 and TRBJ1-1; D perhaps matches TRBD1 (5 bases). CDR1 and CDR2 from the germline V gene are SEHNR and FQNEAQ (reference sequence). The ends were cut back, 3 bases at V and 0 bases at J, with 14 bases in the middle. CDR3 length: 16 residues. The DNA for the CDR3 is TGTGCCAGCAGCTTGACCCTGGGGGGGATGAACACTGAAGCTTTCTTT. Protein: CASSLTLGGMNTEAFF.

The chain joins TRBV6-2 or TRBV6-3 to TRBJ1-3, with a tentative D call TRBD1 (6 bases). This CDR3 has 15 residues. Looked up from germline, CDR1 is MNHEY and CDR2 is SVGEGT. V lost 5 bases, J lost 2 bases, and 13 bases lay in between. Written as DNA, the CDR3 is TGTGCCAGCAGTACCCTCGGACAGACTGGAAACACCATATATTTT. It specifies CASSTLGQTGNTIYF.

The J gene is TRBJ1-6, the V gene TRBV18; D gene ambiguous. With 1 base removed from V and 8 bases from J, the gap between germline ends came to 9 bases. Looked up from germline, CDR1 is KGHSH and CDR2 is LQKENI. CDR3 length: 14 amino acids. This chain's CDR3 is CASSPRDGDSPLHF. The CDR3, as DNA: TGTGCCAGCTCACCACGTGACGGGGATTCACCCCTCCACTTT. The full variable domain, completed using reference TRBV18 and TRBJ1-6, is NAGVMQNPRHLVRRRGQEARLRCSPMKGHSHVYWYRQLPEEGLKFMVYLQKENIIDESGMPKERFSAEFPKEGPSILRIQQVVRGDSAAYFCASSPRDGDSPLHFGNGTRLTVT.

The chain is built from TRBV11-2 and TRBJ2-3, with 8 positions matching TRBD2. The ends lost 0 bases at V and 15 bases at J; junction bases unmatched: 8. The V gene's germline CDR1 is SGHAT and CDR2 FQNNGV. The CDR3 spans 13 residues. The CDR3 is CASSLEVGGGLYF. The CDR3 DNA is TGTGCCAGCAGCTTAGAGGTCGGGGGGGGCCTCTATTTT.

This clone has only one observation. The J gene is TRBJ1-5, the V gene TRBV7-8, with D uncertain. This CDR3 spans 13 amino acids. Germline CDR1 SGHVS, CDR2 FQNEAQ. Trimming removed 5 bases from V and 4 bases from J, with 9 bases in between. DNA of the CDR3: TGTGCCAGCAGCCAACAGAATAATCAGCCCCAGCATTTT. This codes for CASSQQNNQPQHF.

V gene TRBV18 combines with J gene TRBJ2-1, with 9 bases matching TRBD2. This CDR3 spans 16 amino acids. The germline CDR1 and CDR2 sequences are KGHSH and LQKENI. Germline trimming cut 2 bases from V and 1 base from J; bases unmatched to any gene: 3. In DNA, the CDR3 is TGTGCCAGCTCACCAAGACTAGCGGATTCCTACAATGAGCAGTTCTTC. As protein: CASSPRLADSYNEQFF.

This chain uses TRBV18 with TRBJ1-5; a weak D match, TRBD1 (5 bases). Per germline, CDR1 KGHSH and CDR2 LQKENI. V was pared by 4 bases and J by 7 bases, with 11 bases between. CDR3 size: 13 residues. The CDR3 here is CASSQIQDQPQHF. For the CDR3, the DNA is TGTGCCAGCTCACAAATACAGGACCAGCCCCAGCATTTT.

The rearrangement joins TRBV19 to TRBJ1-6, with TRBD1 as a possible D gene (5 bases). The V gene's germline CDR1 is LNHDA and CDR2 SQIVND (reference sequence). With 1 base removed from V and 9 bases from J, the gap between germline ends came to 13 bases. The CDR3 length is 15 residues. The CDR3: CASSIGGDGRSPLHF. The CDR3 region has the DNA TGTGCCAGTAGTATAGGGGGGGACGGACGTTCACCCCTCCACTTT.

J is TRBJ2-2 and V is TRBV3-1 (or the pseudogene TRBV3-2); the match to TRBD2 covers 9 bases. Germline-derived CDR1 and CDR2 are LGHDT and YNNKEL (reference sequence). The CDR3 extends over 14 amino acids. The V segment lost 3 bases and the J segment 6 bases; nucleotides outside the gene matches: 2. The CDR3 sequence: CASSQGLASGELFF. The DNA for the CDR3 is TGTGCCAGCAGCCAGGGACTAGCTTCCGGGGAGCTGTTTTTT.

The rearrangement joins TRBV9 to TRBJ2-2; no reliable D call. The CDR3 consists of 14 residues. Per the germline V gene, CDR1 is SGDLS and CDR2 is YYNGEE. V lost 0 bases and J 4 bases, leaving 7 bases between the germline ends. DNA of the CDR3: TGTGCCAGCAGCGTAGCTCTGTCCACCGGGGAGCTGTTTTTT. It is translated as CASSVALSTGELFF.